This T cell receptor (beta chain) was profiled in a study of T cells in Graves' hyperthyroidism and ophthalmopathy. On the study more broadly: The initial diagnosis was the point when peripheral blood was collected, ahead of any treatment. Study results and limitations: With a median lead of 6.5 months before onset, the model predicted ophthalmopathy. Within blood appeared most thyroid clonotypes that had expanded above 0.001.

This clonotype showed up many times. Its antigen is still unknown. The PBMCs were sourced from fresh peripheral blood (more than 9 ml). TCR beta CDR3 regions were amplified from RNA transcripts. HTBI primers were employed in a first-round RT-PCR of the TCR CDR3. TCRdb re-called the multiplex PCR reads through MiXCR, storing one row per CDR3 protein. The table shows around 530,000 distinct CDR3 sequences, with under 20% occurring only once. J gave up 6 bases and V 5 bases, and 6 bases lay outside the gene matches. The CDR3 is made up of 14 amino acids. CDR1 is MNHNS, CDR2 SASEGT, per germline. Sequenced material: blood. This chain joins TRBV6-1 and TRBJ1-5, with 8 bases identical to TRBD1. The source is a woman between 18 and 29 years old with Graves' ophthalmopathy. The chain's CDR3 is CASSPTGVGQPQHF. The CDR3 region has the DNA TGTGCCAGCAGTCCGACAGGGGTCGGTCAGCCCCAGCATTTT.